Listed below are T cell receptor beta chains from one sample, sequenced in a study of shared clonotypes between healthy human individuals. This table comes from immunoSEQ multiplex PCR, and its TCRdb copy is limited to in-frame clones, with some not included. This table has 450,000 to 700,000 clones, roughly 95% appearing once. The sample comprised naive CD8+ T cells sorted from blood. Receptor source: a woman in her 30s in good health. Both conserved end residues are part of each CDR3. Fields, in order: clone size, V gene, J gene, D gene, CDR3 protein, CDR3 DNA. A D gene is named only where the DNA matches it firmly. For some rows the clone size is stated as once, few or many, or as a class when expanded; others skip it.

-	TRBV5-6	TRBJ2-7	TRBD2	CASSFSGTSYEQYF	TGTGCCAGCAGCTTTAGCGGGACTTCCTACGAGCAGTACTTC
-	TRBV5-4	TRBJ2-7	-	CASSLGWRYEQYF	TGTGCCAGCAGCTTGGGGTGGCGCTACGAGCAGTACTTC
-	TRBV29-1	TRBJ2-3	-	CSVKIPWDTQYF	TGCAGCGTAAAGATCCCGTGGGATACGCAGTATTTT
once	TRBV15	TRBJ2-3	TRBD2	CATSRTPFPGTSDDTQYF	TGTGCCACCAGCAGAACACCCTTCCCGGGGACTAGCGACGATACGCAGTATTTT
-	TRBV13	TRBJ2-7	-	CASSSRDKNSYEQYF	TGTGCCAGCAGCTCCCGGGACAAAAACTCCTACGAGCAGTACTTC
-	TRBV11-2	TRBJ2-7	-	CASSHIRAPYEQYF	TGTGCCAGCAGCCATATCCGCGCCCCCTACGAGCAGTACTTC
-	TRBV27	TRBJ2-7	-	CASSLEGLGSYEQYF	TGTGCCAGCAGTTTAGAGGGTCTGGGAAGCTACGAGCAGTACTTC
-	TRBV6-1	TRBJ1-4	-	CASSAAGSELFF	TGTGCCAGCAGTGCCGCGGGGTCTGAACTGTTTTTT
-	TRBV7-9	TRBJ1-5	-	CASSSKNGQRNDQPQHF	TGTGCCAGCAGCTCTAAAAATGGACAGAGGAATGATCAGCCCCAGCATTTT
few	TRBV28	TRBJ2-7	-	CASSFQGSYEQYF	TGTGCCAGCAGTTTCCAGGGCTCCTACGAGCAGTACTTC
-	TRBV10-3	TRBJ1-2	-	CAISPKYLQDPRFYGYTF	TGTGCCATCAGTCCTAAGTACTTACAGGATCCCCGATTTTATGGCTACACCTTC
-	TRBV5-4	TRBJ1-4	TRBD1	CASSFRGGELANEKLFF	TGTGCCAGCAGCTTCAGGGGGGGGGAGTTGGCTAATGAAAAACTGTTTTTT